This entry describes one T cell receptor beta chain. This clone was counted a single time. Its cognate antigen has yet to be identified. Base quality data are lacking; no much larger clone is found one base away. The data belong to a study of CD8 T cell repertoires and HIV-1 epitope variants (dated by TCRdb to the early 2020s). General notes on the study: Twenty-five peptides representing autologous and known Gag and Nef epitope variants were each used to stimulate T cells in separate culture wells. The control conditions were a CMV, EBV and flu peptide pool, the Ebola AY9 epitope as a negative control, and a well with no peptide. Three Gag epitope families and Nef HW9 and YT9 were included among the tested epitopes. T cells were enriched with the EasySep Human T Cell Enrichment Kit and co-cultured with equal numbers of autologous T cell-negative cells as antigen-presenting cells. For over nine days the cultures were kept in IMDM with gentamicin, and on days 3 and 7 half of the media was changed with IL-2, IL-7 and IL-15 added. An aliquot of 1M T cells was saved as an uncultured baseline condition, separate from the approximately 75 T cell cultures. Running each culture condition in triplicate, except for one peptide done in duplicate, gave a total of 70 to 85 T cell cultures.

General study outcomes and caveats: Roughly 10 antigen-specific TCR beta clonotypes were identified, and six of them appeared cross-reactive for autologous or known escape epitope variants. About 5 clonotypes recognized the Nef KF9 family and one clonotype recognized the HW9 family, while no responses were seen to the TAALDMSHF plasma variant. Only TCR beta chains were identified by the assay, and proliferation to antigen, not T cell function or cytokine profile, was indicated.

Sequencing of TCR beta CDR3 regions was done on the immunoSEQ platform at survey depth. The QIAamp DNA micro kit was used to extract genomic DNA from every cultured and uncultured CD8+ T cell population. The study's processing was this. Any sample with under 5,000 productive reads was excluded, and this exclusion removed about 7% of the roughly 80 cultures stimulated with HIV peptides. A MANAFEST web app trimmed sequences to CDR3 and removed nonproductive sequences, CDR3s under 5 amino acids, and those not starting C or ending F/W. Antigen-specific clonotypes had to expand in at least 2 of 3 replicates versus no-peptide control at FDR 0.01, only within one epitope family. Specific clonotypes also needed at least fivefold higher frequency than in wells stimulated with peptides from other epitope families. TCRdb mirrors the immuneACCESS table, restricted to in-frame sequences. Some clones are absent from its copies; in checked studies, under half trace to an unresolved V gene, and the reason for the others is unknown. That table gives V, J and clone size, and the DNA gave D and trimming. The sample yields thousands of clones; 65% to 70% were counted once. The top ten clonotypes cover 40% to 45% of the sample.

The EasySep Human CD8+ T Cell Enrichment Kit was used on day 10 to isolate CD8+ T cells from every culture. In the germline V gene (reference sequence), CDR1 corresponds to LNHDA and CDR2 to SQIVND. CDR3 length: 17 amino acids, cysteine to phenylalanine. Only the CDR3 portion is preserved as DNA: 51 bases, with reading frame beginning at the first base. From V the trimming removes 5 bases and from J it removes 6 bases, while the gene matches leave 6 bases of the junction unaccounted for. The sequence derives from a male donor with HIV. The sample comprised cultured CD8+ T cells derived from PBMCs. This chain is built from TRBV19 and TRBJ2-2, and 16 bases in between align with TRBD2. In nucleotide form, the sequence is TGTGCCAGTAGTCCCTCGGGACTAGCGGGAGGGTCCGGGGAGCTGTTTTTT. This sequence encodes CASSPSGLAGGSGELFF.